Below are 32 T cell receptor beta chains sequenced from a single sample in a study of cytomegalovirus exposure and HLA in healthy donors. The study ran its PCR with 60 Vbeta and 13 Jbeta primers. Sequenced by immunoSEQ multiplex PCR; TCRdb stores in-frame clones only, minus some. There are 65,000 to 70,000 clones in the sample; 75% to 90% occur only once, and 9.5% to 13% lies in the top ten. Material: PBMCs. Receptor source: a woman in her thirties in good health and CMV-seropositive.

V is TRBV10-1 and J is TRBJ2-3; D gene unclear. V was pared by 0 bases and J by 0 bases, with 7 bases between. The CDR3 is 15 residues long. Per the germline V gene, CDR1 is WNHNN and CDR2 is SYGVQD (reference sequence). Here the CDR3 DNA reads TGCGCCAGCAGTGAGTCGAAACTTAGCACAGATACGCAGTATTTT. This encodes CASSESKLSTDTQYF.

This chain joins TRBV29-1 and TRBJ2-5, with 10 nucleotides matching TRBD2. The germline V gene has CDR1 SQVTM and CDR2 ANQGSEA. CDR3 size: 13 residues. The V segment lost 4 bases and the J segment 7 bases; nucleotides outside the gene matches: 6. The CDR3 protein is CSVVPSGSGTQYF. In nucleotides, the CDR3 is TGCAGCGTTGTACCTAGCGGGAGCGGGACCCAGTACTTC.

This chain joins TRBV7-9 and TRBJ2-7; 10 nucleotides align to TRBD1. Germline CDR1 and CDR2: SEHNR and FQNEAQ (reference sequence). Trimming at V came to 5 bases and at J to 5 bases, leaving 15 bases not matched to a gene. This CDR3 has 17 amino acids. CDR3: CASSPRQPGQGSHEQYF. As DNA, the CDR3 is TGTGCCAGCAGCCCCCGGCAACCGGGACAGGGGTCCCACGAGCAGTACTTC. Looking up the rest from reference TRBV7-9 and TRBJ2-7 gives the full variable domain: DTGVSQNPRHKITKRGQNVTFRCDPISEHNRLYWYRQTLGQGPEFLTYFQNEAQLEKSRLLSDRFSAERPKGSFSTLEIQRTEQGDSAMYLCASSPRQPGQGSHEQYFGPGTRLTVT.

The chain carries TRBV14 and TRBJ2-1; D is undetermined. Germline CDR1 is SGHDN and CDR2 is FVKESK. Trimming pared 1 base from V and 3 bases from J, leaving 13 bases between. The CDR3 consists of 16 residues. For the CDR3, the DNA is TGTGCCAGCAGCCAAGCGGCGGTCGATCTCTACAATGAGCAGTTCTTC. This sequence encodes CASSQAAVDLYNEQFF.

The chain couples TRBV7-6 to TRBJ2-2; D not resolved. V was cut by 0 bases and J by 0 bases, with 5 bases left in between. This CDR3 is 15 amino acids long. CDR1 and CDR2 from the germline V gene are SGHVS and FNYEAQ. As DNA, the CDR3 is TGTGCCAGCAGCTTAGCCAGGTCGAACACCGGGGAGCTGTTTTTT. It encodes CASSLARSNTGELFF.

This chain joins TRBV5-1 and TRBJ2-1; 12 bases are a match to TRBD2. Per the germline V gene, CDR1 is SGHRS and CDR2 is YFSETQ. The CDR3 is 14 residues long. J lost 7 bases, V lost 6 bases, and 5 bases had no gene match. For the CDR3, the DNA is TGCGCCAGCACCGTGACTAGCGGGAGTAATGAGCAGTTCTTC. Translation: CASTVTSGSNEQFF. The whole variable domain, filled in from reference TRBV5-1 and TRBJ2-1, reads KAGVTQTPRYLIKTRGQQVTLSCSPISGHRSVSWYQQTPGQGLQFLFEYFSETQRNKGNFPGRFSGRQFSNSRSEMNVSTLELGDSALYLCASTVTSGSNEQFFGPGTRLTVL.

The J gene is TRBJ1-2, the V gene TRBV5-4; 7 bases are shared with TRBD1. J lost 1 base, V lost 4 bases, and 10 bases had no gene match. Per the germline V gene, CDR1 is SGHNT and CDR2 is YYREEE (reference sequence). This CDR3 has 16 amino acids. CDR3 DNA sequence: TGTGCCAGCAGCCCGCTCAACAGGGGATATAACTATGGCTACACCTTC. Translated: CASSPLNRGYNYGYTF. The variable domain in full, completed from reference TRBV5-4 and TRBJ1-2, reads ETGVTQSPTHLIKTRGQQVTLRCSSQSGHNTVSWYQQALGQGPQFIFQYYREEENGRGNFPPRFSGLQFPNYSSELNVNALELDDSALYLCASSPLNRGYNYGYTFGSGTRLTVV.

Written as DNA, the CDR3 is TGTGCCAGCAGTTACCCGCTAGCGGGAGGGCCCGGGGAGCTGTTTTTT. Protein product: CASSYPLAGGPGELFF. The chain joins TRBV6-6 to TRBJ2-2, with 12 bases lining up with TRBD2. The CDR3 runs 16 residues. Per germline, CDR1 MNHNY and CDR2 SVGAGI (reference sequence). V was pared by 2 bases and J by 6 bases, with 4 bases of the junction left unmatched.

The gene calls are TRBV2 and TRBJ2-7; 9 bases map to TRBD2. The CDR3 extends over 15 amino acids. The V segment lost 6 bases and the J segment 1 base; nucleotides outside the gene matches: 7. In germline, CDR1 is SNHLY, CDR2 FYNNEI. CDR3 loop: CASSGSGSRSYEQYF. The CDR3, as DNA: TGTGCCAGCAGCGGTAGCGGGAGTAGGTCCTACGAGCAGTACTTC.

This clone was detected a few times. V gene TRBV2 combines with J gene TRBJ2-1; TRBD2 agrees at 8 bases. CDR3 size: 14 residues. The junction had 5 bases not matched to a gene; V was cut back by 5 bases and J by 5 bases. Per the germline V gene, CDR1 is SNHLY and CDR2 is FYNNEI. The CDR3 here is CASSRLARDNEQFF. CDR3 nucleotides: TGTGCCAGCAGTCGACTAGCGCGGGACAATGAGCAGTTCTTC.

The chain links TRBV6-6 to TRBJ2-5; unclear D gene. V was shortened by 6 bases and J by 5 bases, with 7 bases between the two germline ends. Germline V gene data show CDR1 as MNHNY and CDR2 as SVGAGI (reference sequence). This CDR3 contains 11 residues. In nucleotides, the CDR3 is TGTGCCAGCAGAAGCAGGGAGACCCAGTACTTC. Amino acid sequence: CASRSRETQYF.

The V call is TRBV5-1, the J call TRBJ1-1, with a possible D match to TRBD1 (5 bases). Trimming cost V 0 bases and J 4 bases, with 10 bases left between them. The CDR3 extends over 14 amino acids. Germline CDR1 SGHRS, CDR2 YFSETQ. Written as DNA, the CDR3 is TGCGCCAGCAGCTTGGTCGGGGGGGGCACTGAAGCTTTCTTT. Translation gives CASSLVGGGTEAFF.

This clone came up once. The V and J genes are TRBV9 and TRBJ2-7; a weak D match, TRBD1 (5 bases). Between the trimmed V and J ends, which lost 4 bases and 3 bases, there was a span of 14 bases. Germline-derived CDR1 and CDR2 are SGDLS and YYNGEE. The CDR3 consists of 14 residues. CDR3: CASSPSGQLYEQYF. The CDR3 DNA reads TGTGCCAGCAGCCCCTCCGGACAACTCTACGAGCAGTACTTC.

The chain uses TRBV2 and TRBJ2-5; D gene unclear. CDR3 length: 14 residues. Germline assignment: CDR1 SNHLY and CDR2 FYNNEI. V was pared by 2 bases and J by 1 base, with 8 bases between. The CDR3 coding sequence is TGTGCCAGCAGTGAACGGGTACCCCAAGAGACCCAGTACTTC. This translates into CASSERVPQETQYF.

This chain uses TRBV5-1 with TRBJ2-1; possibly TRBD1 for D (5 bases). The V gene lost 3 bases and the J gene lost 7 bases, with 17 bases spanning the gap. CDR1 and CDR2 (germline): SGHRS, YFSETQ. The CDR3 covers 15 residues. The CDR3 sequence is CASSSGATADNEQFF. The CDR3 bases are TGCGCCAGCAGCTCTGGGGCGACGGCTGATAATGAGCAGTTCTTC.

The chain links TRBV18 to TRBJ1-2, with 9 bases matching TRBD1. Trimming removed 5 bases from V and 5 bases from J; junction bases left unmatched: 6. The length of the CDR3 is 14 residues. In germline, CDR1 is KGHSH, CDR2 LQKENI. CDR3 region: CASSFGQGNYGYTF. The DNA of the CDR3 is TGTGCCAGCTCATTCGGACAGGGGAATTATGGCTACACCTTC.

This chain links TRBV7-9 with TRBJ2-1; TRBD2 matches at 8 bases. V trimming: 4 bases; J trimming: 3 bases; junction bases outside the gene matches: 8. Germline CDR1 reads SEHNR; CDR2 reads FQNEAQ (reference sequence). The CDR3 is 16 amino acids. In DNA form, the CDR3 reads TGTGCCAGCAGCTGGGGGAGCGGGAGACTCTACAATGAGCAGTTCTTC. Its protein is CASSWGSGRLYNEQFF.

This chain joins TRBV7-9 and TRBJ2-3, with 11 bases that match TRBD1. Germline CDR1 is SEHNR and CDR2 is FQNEAQ (reference sequence). Trimming cost V 5 bases and J 6 bases; bases outside gene matches: 7. The CDR3 has 15 amino acids. The CDR3 DNA sequence: TGTGCCAGCAGCCCGCGGACAGGGGGCGCGGATACGCAGTATTTT. It codes for CASSPRTGGADTQYF.

The chain is built from TRBV4-1 and TRBJ1-1; the D is unclear. Germline V gives CDR1 MGHRA, CDR2 YSYEKL. The CDR3 has 14 amino acids. Trimming cost V 0 bases and J 0 bases, with 5 bases left between them. CDR3 sequence (DNA): TGCGCCAGCAGCCAAGACAGTCTGAACACTGAAGCTTTCTTT. It codes for CASSQDSLNTEAFF.

The rearrangement joins TRBV30 to TRBJ2-7; 9 bases are shared with TRBD2. This CDR3 is built from 14 residues. Per the germline V gene, CDR1 is GTSNPN and CDR2 is SVGIG (reference sequence). Trimming cost V 7 bases and J 3 bases; bases outside gene matches: 10. The CDR3 region is CAYESASGNYEQYF. The CDR3 DNA follows: TGTGCCTACGAGTCGGCTAGCGGGAACTACGAGCAGTACTTC.

V gene TRBV5-1 combines with J gene TRBJ1-2, with 7 bases fitting TRBD1. CDR3 size: 13 residues. V lost 0 bases to trimming and J lost 8 bases; unmatched junction nucleotides: 4. CDR1 and CDR2 from the germline V gene are SGHRS and YFSETQ. CDR3 coding DNA: TGCGCCAGCAGCTTGGAGGGGGCAGAAGGCTACACCTTC. Translating gives CASSLEGAEGYTF.

The genes are TRBV27 and TRBJ2-5; 9 bases line up with TRBD2. V trimming: 5 bases; J trimming: 0 bases; junction bases outside the gene matches: 10. The CDR3 runs to 17 residues. The germline gives CDR1 MNHEY, CDR2 SMNVEV (reference sequence). The CDR3 DNA is TGTGCCAGCAGTCAAAAAAGGACTAGCGAGTACCAAGAGACCCAGTACTTC. This codes for CASSQKRTSEYQETQYF.

The chain recombines TRBV27 with TRBJ2-2; 15 nucleotides match TRBD2. Per germline, CDR1 MNHEY and CDR2 SMNVEV (reference sequence). CDR3 size: 17 residues. With 4 bases clipped from V and 4 bases from J, the junction kept 4 bases outside the gene matches. In nucleotides, the CDR3 is TGTGCCAGCAGTTGGACTAGCGGGAGGGTGGGCACCGGGGAGCTGTTTTTT. The encoded protein is CASSWTSGRVGTGELFF.

Details on this clone: One junction end disagrees with the germline gene, perhaps due to a read error. Written as DNA, the CDR3 is TGTGCCAGCAGCTTAGTCTGGGGGGGGACAGGGGTGCACTTC. Protein product: CASSLVWGGTGVHF. The chain is built from TRBV11-2 and TRBJ2-4; TRBD1 aligns across 10 bases. From germline, CDR1 is SGHAT and CDR2 FQNNGV. There are 14 residues in the CDR3.

This clone has just one count. This chain joins TRBV27 and TRBJ2-2; D not resolved. CDR3 length: 12 amino acids. V was trimmed by 5 bases and J by 3 bases, leaving 4 bases between them. Looked up from germline, CDR1 is MNHEY and CDR2 is SMNVEV (reference sequence). CDR3 region: CASSPYTGELFF. CDR3 coding DNA: TGTGCCAGCAGTCCTTACACCGGGGAGCTGTTTTTT.

The chain employs TRBV2 and TRBJ2-7; possibly TRBD2 for D (5 bases). V lost 5 bases and J lost 3, with 14 bases in between. Germline V gene lookup returns CDR1 SNHLY and CDR2 FYNNEI. The CDR3 runs to 14 residues. CDR3 in DNA: TGTGCCAGCAGTAGGACTCACCTCTACTACGAGCAGTACTTC. This codes for CASSRTHLYYEQYF.

The genes are TRBV28 and TRBJ1-3; D is uncertain. The germline V and J ends were trimmed by 6 bases and 11 bases, with 11 bases remaining between them. Germline V gene data show CDR1 as MDHEN and CDR2 as SYDVKM. CDR3 size: 11 residues. The CDR3 is CASRSTGSIYF. The DNA of the CDR3 is TGTGCCAGCAGATCGACGGGGTCCATATATTTT. Full variable domain (missing parts from reference TRBV28 and TRBJ1-3): DVKVTQSSRYLVKRTGEKVFLECVQDMDHENMFWYRQDPGLGLRLIYFSYDVKMKEKGDIPEGYSVSREKKERFSLILESASTNQTSMYLCASRSTGSIYFGEGSWLTVV.

The V gene is TRBV18, the J gene TRBJ2-5, with 9 bases aligning to TRBD1. J was trimmed by 4 bases and V by 2 bases; bases with no gene match: 5. Per the germline V gene, CDR1 is KGHSH and CDR2 is LQKENI. CDR3 length: 15 residues. This CDR3 reads CASSPTGQGRETQYF. The CDR3 DNA sequence: TGTGCCAGCTCACCAACCGGACAGGGGAGAGAGACCCAGTACTTC. Full variable domain (missing parts from reference TRBV18 and TRBJ2-5): NAGVMQNPRHLVRRRGQEARLRCSPMKGHSHVYWYRQLPEEGLKFMVYLQKENIIDESGMPKERFSAEFPKEGPSILRIQQVVRGDSAAYFCASSPTGQGRETQYFGPGTRLLVL.

This clone has a handful of counts. The CDR3 DNA follows: TGTGCCAGCAGCTTACCCGGACTAATGGAAGAGACCCAGTACTTC. Amino acids: CASSLPGLMEETQYF. The chain combines TRBV7-9 with TRBJ2-5, with TRBD2 as a possible D gene (6 bases). The CDR3 consists of 15 residues. The germline V gene encodes CDR1 SEHNR and CDR2 FQNEAQ (reference sequence). V was clipped by 2 bases and J by 3 bases, with 13 bases between them.

The genes are TRBV29-1 and TRBJ2-7; D unresolved. The CDR3 has 13 residues. Trimming cost V 1 base and J 3 bases, with 10 bases left between them. Germline CDR1 reads SQVTM; CDR2 reads ANQGSEA. CDR3 coding DNA: TGCAGCGTTGAAGTGAACTACAACTACGAGCAGTACTTC. This sequence encodes CSVEVNYNYEQYF.

The sample holds one count of this clone. Other DNA sequences in this sample translate to the same CDR3. The CDR3: CAWNWRAGYTGELFF. CDR3 nucleotide sequence: TGTGCCTGGAATTGGAGAGCGGGTTACACCGGGGAGCTGTTTTTT. The chain carries TRBV30 and TRBJ2-2, with D perhaps matching TRBD2 (6 bases). Trimming took off 4 bases at V and 3 bases at J, with 15 bases between the two ends. The CDR3 length is 15 residues. Germline CDR1 and CDR2: GTSNPN and SVGIG (reference sequence).

V usage is TRBV9 and J usage is TRBJ2-1, with D perhaps matching TRBD2 (6 bases). The CDR3 is 15 residues long. CDR1 is SGDLS and CDR2 is YYNGEE in the germline V gene. V was clipped by 1 base and J by 4 bases, with 12 bases between them. Written as DNA, the CDR3 is TGTGCCAGCAGCGTATCCAGCGGGTGGTACAATGAGCAGTTCTTC. Protein sequence: CASSVSSGWYNEQFF.